Detailed here is one T cell receptor beta chain. Its cognate antigen is unknown. The table came from immunoSEQ multiplex PCR; TCRdb's copy has only in-frame clones and leaves some out. The data contain 65,000 to 70,000 clones, around 90% of them seen just once; the ten biggest clones take up roughly 3.1%. Donors were drawn from the roughly 120-subject validation cohort, separate from the approximately 640-subject first cohort. The data stem from a study of cytomegalovirus exposure and HLA in healthy donors. Study observations and caveats: First-cohort TCR clusters tended to co-occur in the roughly 120 validation repertoires, a later analysis found. Reports showed the classifier diagnosing cytomegalovirus status with high specificity and sensitivity.

Sequenced: PBMCs. This sequence was found in a man aged 18 to 30 in good health and CMV-seronegative.

The CDR3 protein is CAIRGTGTYEQYF. For the CDR3, the DNA is TGTGCCATCAGAGGGACAGGGACCTACGAGCAGTACTTC. The genes are TRBV10-3 and TRBJ2-7; 9 positions agree with TRBD1. With V trimmed by 6 bases and J by 2 bases, 2 bases remained unmatched. The CDR3 length is 13 residues. The germline V gene has CDR1 ENHRY and CDR2 SYGVKD.